A single T cell receptor (beta chain) is shown here with its context. Its antigen is unknown. This entry is derived from a study of chemoradiotherapy in HPV16-positive cancers. Study-level findings and limits: Non-HPV-specific T cells did not expand in tumors during treatment, whereas candidate HPV-specific clones and E7-related motifs did.

Sequenced by immunoSEQ multiplex PCR; TCRdb stores in-frame clones only, minus some. The profile covers over 5,000 clones, with approximately 71% appearing a single time and approximately 12% taken by the ten largest. The sequence derives from a human donor with HPV-associated anogenital cancer. Sample: tumor tissue, taken from a patient who underwent chemoradiotherapy.

The CDR3 DNA is TGTGCCAGCAGCATAACGAGGACAGGGTCGATACTAGCCAAAAACATTCAGTACTTC. Its translation is CASSITRTGSILAKNIQYF. The chain has TRBV7-9 and TRBJ2-4, with 8 bases fitting TRBD1. V dropped 5 bases and J dropped 0; count of bases not matched to a gene: 15. Germline V gives CDR1 SEHNR, CDR2 FQNEAQ (reference sequence). The CDR3 is 19 amino acids.